These 30 T cell receptor beta chains came from one sample sequenced in a study of blood T cells in healthy people across ages. It was with a sample-barcoded 5' primer and a J-beta primer mix that a second PCR of roughly 7 to 12 cycles was run. TCRdb itself ran the 5' RACE reads through MiXCR, one entry per CDR3 protein. The sample has some 1.7 million distinct CDR3 sequences, 28% seen once; the top ten hold around 7.7%. Sample: blood. All receptors come from a woman in her twenties or thirties in good health.

To note about this clonotype: A much more abundant neighbour one base away suggests this may be a read error. This chain joins TRBV29-1 and TRBJ1-5, with D uncertain. The V gene's germline CDR1 is SQVTM and CDR2 ANQGSEA. The CDR3 runs 12 residues. CDR3 protein: CSVVEGNQPLHF. In nucleotides, the CDR3 is TGCAGCGTTGTAGAAGGCAATCAGCCCCTGCATTTT.

The chain combines TRBV2 with TRBJ1-2, with D possibly being TRBD1 (5 bases). Trimming took 5 bases from V and 0 from J, leaving 10 bases between them. The CDR3 consists of 14 residues. Per the germline V gene, CDR1 is SNHLY and CDR2 is FYNNEI. CDR3 sequence (DNA): TGTGCCAGCAGTAGGGACCAAACTAACTATGGCTACACCTTC. Its protein is CASSRDQTNYGYTF.

The rearrangement uses TRBV5-1 and TRBJ2-3, with 7 bases that match TRBD2. Germline V gene data show CDR1 as SGHRS and CDR2 as YFSETQ. The CDR3 length is 14 residues. V dropped 3 bases and J dropped 0; count of bases not matched to a gene: 1. The DNA for the CDR3 is TGCGCCAGCAGCTGGGAGGGGAGCACAGATACGCAGTATTTT. Translation gives CASSWEGSTDTQYF.

The chain is built from TRBV7-2 and TRBJ2-7; tentative D call: TRBD2 (7 bases). V was pared by 2 bases and J by 1 base, with 15 bases between. Per the germline V gene, CDR1 is SGHTA and CDR2 is FQGNSA. The CDR3 loop spans 16 amino acids. The CDR3: CASSLRGGHSSYEQYF. CDR3 sequence (DNA): TGTGCCAGCAGCTTAAGGGGGGGGCATAGTTCCTACGAGCAGTACTTC.

This chain connects TRBV6-6 to TRBJ1-5; D might be TRBD1 (5 bases). Germline V gives CDR1 MNHNY, CDR2 SVGAGI (reference sequence). This CDR3 has 15 amino acids. Trimming stripped 0 bases from V and 7 bases from J, with 13 bases between. DNA of the CDR3: TGTGCCAGCAGTTACTCGAGGGACCACGGGCAGCCCCAGCATTTT. This codes for CASSYSRDHGQPQHF.

The sample holds a few counts of this clonotype. The chain has TRBV29-1 and TRBJ2-1; TRBD2 might be the D (6 bases). Trimming removed 5 bases from V and 1 base from J, with 9 bases in between. CDR1 and CDR2 from the germline V gene are SQVTM and ANQGSEA. CDR3 length: 13 residues. CDR3 DNA: TGCAGCGTTTTCAGCGGGTCCTACAATGAGCAGTTCTTC. Encoded protein: CSVFSGSYNEQFF.

The rearrangement links TRBV28 to TRBJ2-7; D is uncertain. Germline V lookup: CDR1 MDHEN, CDR2 SYDVKM. The CDR3 is 13 residues long. Between the trimmed V and J ends, which lost 3 bases and 6 bases, there was a span of 12 bases. The CDR3 region is CASSLQTPAEQYF. CDR3 DNA sequence: TGTGCCAGCAGTTTGCAAACACCTGCCGAGCAGTACTTC. The variable domain in full, with the rest retrieved from reference TRBV28 and TRBJ2-7, is DVKVTQSSRYLVKRTGEKVFLECVQDMDHENMFWYRQDPGLGLRLIYFSYDVKMKEKGDIPEGYSVSREKKERFSLILESASTNQTSMYLCASSLQTPAEQYFGPGTRLTVT.

This rearrangement joins TRBV20-1 to TRBJ2-3, with a tentative D call TRBD2 (5 bases). Deletions cut 4 bases from V and 5 bases from J, with 16 bases between. The CDR3 contains 14 residues. CDR1 and CDR2 (germline): DFQATT, SNEGSKA (reference sequence). The CDR3 DNA reads TGCAGTGCTACCGGATTAGACTACCGAGATACGCAGTATTTT. As protein: CSATGLDYRDTQYF.

This chain links TRBV5-1 with TRBJ1-4, with 7 bases identical to TRBD1. The CDR3 has 16 amino acids. The V and J ends lost 2 bases and 0 bases, in that order; junction bases with no gene match: 4. Germline lookup yields CDR1 SGHRS and CDR2 YFSETQ. This CDR3 reads CASSLGGQSTNEKLFF. The CDR3 DNA is TGCGCCAGCAGCTTAGGGGGACAGTCAACTAATGAAAAACTGTTTTTT.

This chain connects TRBV2 to TRBJ1-1; no reliable D call. There are 14 residues in the CDR3. CDR1 SNHLY and CDR2 FYNNEI come from the germline V gene. The germline V and J ends were trimmed by 4 bases and 0 bases, with 9 bases remaining between them. CDR3 loop: CASSVARMNTEAFF. DNA for the CDR3: TGTGCCAGCAGTGTCGCCAGGATGAACACTGAAGCTTTCTTT.

This clonotype showed up many times. This chain links TRBV20-1 with TRBJ2-7, with TRBD2 matching 12 bases. V was clipped by 6 bases and J by 5 bases; unmatched bases: 14. CDR3 length: 16 residues. Per the germline V gene, CDR1 is DFQATT and CDR2 is SNEGSKA (reference sequence). The DNA of the CDR3 is TGCAGTGCCCCCCCCATGACTAGCGGGAGTTTCCACGAGCAGTACTTC. Translation gives CSAPPMTSGSFHEQYF.

This clonotype was recorded many times. The chain has TRBV28 and TRBJ2-7, with TRBD2 identical over 13 bases. The CDR3 is 15 amino acids. CDR1 is MDHEN, CDR2 SYDVKM, per germline. Trimming took 7 bases from V and 3 from J; bases not matched to a gene: 6. In nucleotides, the CDR3 is TGTGCCAGCAATCAGGGACTAGCGGGGCGCTACGAGCAGTACTTC. Residues: CASNQGLAGRYEQYF.

The chain links TRBV6-2 or TRBV6-3 to TRBJ2-1, with TRBD1 matching over 10 bases. Germline V gene data show CDR1 as MNHEY and CDR2 as SVGEGT. The CDR3 spans 16 residues. With V trimmed by 0 bases and J by 4 bases, 3 bases remained unmatched. CDR3 loop: CASSYSRGQGYNEQFF. The CDR3 DNA sequence: TGTGCCAGCAGTTACTCGAGGGGACAGGGGTACAATGAGCAGTTCTTC.

The table lists this clonotype with many counts. The J gene is TRBJ2-3, the V gene TRBV29-1; D call uncertain. Germline CDR1 reads SQVTM; CDR2 reads ANQGSEA. CDR3 length: 13 amino acids. V dropped 4 bases and J dropped 2 bases, with 10 bases sitting between them. CDR3 amino acids: CSVATSLTDTQYF. The CDR3 DNA reads TGCAGCGTTGCGACCAGCCTCACAGATACGCAGTATTTT.

This clonotype has a handful of counts. The V call is TRBV12-3 or TRBV12-4, the J call TRBJ1-2; no definite D call. V gave up 8 bases and J gave up 4 bases, with 11 bases separating them. The CDR3 loop spans 12 amino acids. This CDR3 is CASGRAGYGYTF. As DNA, the CDR3 is TGTGCCAGCGGCCGGGCAGGCTATGGCTACACCTTC.

This clonotype was observed a few times. The CDR3 is CASSSTPGQGQETQYF. The DNA for the CDR3 is TGTGCCAGCAGTTCCACCCCCGGACAGGGACAAGAGACCCAGTACTTC. J is TRBJ2-5 and V is TRBV11-2; 8 bases are shared with TRBD1. Per the germline V gene, CDR1 is SGHAT and CDR2 is FQNNGV. The CDR3 runs to 16 residues. V gave up 6 bases and J gave up 2 bases; unmatched junction bases: 11.

Regarding this clonotype: One base away lies a much larger clone, so this may be a sequencing read error. The V gene is TRBV11-2, the J gene TRBJ1-2; possible D gene TRBD1, 5 bases. CDR3 length equals 14 residues. Germline V CDR1 and CDR2: SGHAT, FQNNGV. CDR3 protein: CASSLQAGRGGCTF. For the CDR3, the DNA is TGTGCCAGCAGCTTACAGGCAGGGCGGGGAGGCTGCACCTTC.

This clonotype has at least ten counts. The chain links TRBV6-1 to TRBJ1-2, with a weak D call TRBD1 (6 bases). Germline V CDR1 and CDR2: MNHNS, SASEGT. The CDR3 totals 14 residues. V lost 5 bases and J 4 bases, leaving 14 bases between the germline ends. CDR3 in amino acids: CASSPNGGTYGYTF. CDR3 DNA sequence: TGTGCCAGCAGTCCCAACGGGGGCACCTATGGCTACACCTTC.

This clonotype was found once. The J gene is TRBJ2-3, the V gene TRBV20-1, with no clear D. The CDR3 totals 15 residues. Germline values: CDR1 DFQATT, CDR2 SNEGSKA (reference sequence). V was clipped by 1 base and J by 3 bases, with 14 bases between them. The CDR3 here is CSARANFFSTDTQYF. CDR3 DNA: TGCAGTGCTAGAGCTAACTTTTTCTCGACAGATACGCAGTATTTT.

The table lists this clonotype with a few counts. The genes are TRBV11-2 and TRBJ2-3; D not resolved. Germline V gene lookup returns CDR1 SGHAT and CDR2 FQNNGV. The CDR3 length is 15 residues. The V end was cut by 5 bases, the J end by 2 bases, with 14 bases between. The CDR3 nucleotides are TGTGCCAGCAGCGCATCGGGTGGATTCACAGATACGCAGTATTTT. This gives the protein CASSASGGFTDTQYF.

This clonotype was found a few times. A much more abundant neighbour one base away suggests this may be a read error. No conserved phenylalanine or tryptophan is present at the end of the CDR3, so a read error is the likely explanation. The chain carries TRBV12-3 or TRBV12-4 and TRBJ2-7, with D maybe TRBD1 (6 bases). The V end lost 5 bases, the J end lost 0 bases, and 11 bases lay between the germline ends. The length of the CDR3 is 14 residues. The CDR3 sequence: CASSDRLYSYEQYL. In DNA form, the CDR3 reads TGTGCCAGCAGTGACAGGTTATACTCCTACGAGCAGTACTTA.

J is TRBJ1-6 and V is TRBV7-2; TRBD1 is a possible D gene (6 bases). Germline V gene lookup returns CDR1 SGHTA and CDR2 FQGNSA. Between the trimmed V and J ends, which lost 5 bases and 3 bases, there was a span of 11 bases. The CDR3 consists of 15 residues. The CDR3 reads CASSPGAVYNSPLHF. CDR3 DNA: TGTGCCAGCAGCCCAGGGGCAGTCTATAATTCACCCCTCCACTTT.

A few counts support this clonotype. This chain uses TRBV7-9 with TRBJ2-6; D ambiguous. This CDR3 is 15 amino acids long. V was pared by 3 bases and J by 0 bases, with 6 bases between. Germline CDR1 and CDR2: SEHNR and FQNEAQ (reference sequence). The CDR3 bases are TGTGCCAGCAGCTTCCTGATCTCTGGGGCCAACGTCCTGACTTTC. It codes for CASSFLISGANVLTF.

This clonotype appeared once. Possible read error: a much larger clone is one base away. The chain is built from TRBV5-1 and TRBJ2-3, with D perhaps TRBD1 or TRBD2 (5 bases each). CDR1 is SGHRS and CDR2 is YFSETQ in the germline V gene. The CDR3 has 16 amino acids. The CDR3 nucleotides read TGCGCCAGCAGCTTGTACATTAGCAGAGGGGCAGATGCGCAGTATTTT. It translates to CASSLYISRGADAQYF.

This clonotype was counted many times. V usage is TRBV27 and J usage is TRBJ2-5, with 8 bases fitting TRBD1. V shed 8 bases, J shed 2 bases, and the junction held 7 bases outside the gene matches. The CDR3 is 14 amino acids. The germline gives CDR1 MNHEY, CDR2 SMNVEV (reference sequence). The CDR3 sequence: CASAFWDRQETQYF. In DNA form, the CDR3 reads TGTGCCAGCGCATTCTGGGACAGGCAAGAGACCCAGTACTTC.

This clonotype was detected a few times. The chain is built from TRBV5-1 and TRBJ1-2; D might be TRBD1 (5 bases). CDR3 length: 13 amino acids. Germline V gives CDR1 SGHRS, CDR2 YFSETQ. V lost 4 bases, J lost 6 bases, and 13 bases lay in between. The CDR3 reads CASSGDLFHGYTF. In DNA form, the CDR3 reads TGCGCCAGCAGCGGGGACCTTTTCCATGGCTACACCTTC.

The chain carries TRBV20-1 and TRBJ1-6; weak D call: TRBD1 (5 bases). The CDR3 consists of 16 residues. Trimming took 3 bases from V and 5 from J, leaving 17 bases between them. Germline CDR1 DFQATT, CDR2 SNEGSKA (reference sequence). The CDR3 loop reads CSASPWQGIDNSPLHF. CDR3 sequence (DNA): TGCAGTGCTAGCCCTTGGCAGGGTATAGATAATTCACCCCTCCACTTT.

This clonotype was recorded a few times. V is TRBV13 and J is TRBJ2-7; TRBD2 might be the D (7 bases). Germline values: CDR1 PRHDT, CDR2 FYEKMQ (reference sequence). The CDR3 spans 18 residues. V was trimmed by 4 bases and J by 7 bases, leaving 29 bases between them. CDR3 DNA: TGTGCCAGCAGCTCCAGGGGTGGGACTACCTCCCCCATCGATGAGCAGTACTTC. Amino acids: CASSSRGGTTSPIDEQYF. The complete variable domain, with remaining parts taken from reference TRBV13 and TRBJ2-7, reads AAGVIQSPRHLIKEKRETATLKCYPIPRHDTVYWYQQGPGQDPQFLISFYEKMQSDKGSIPDRFSAQQFSDYHSELNMSSLELGDSALYFCASSSRGGTTSPIDEQYFGPGTRLTVT.

This clonotype has a handful of counts. The CDR3 coding sequence is TGCGCCAGCAGCGCCGGGATCTCTGGAAACACCATATATTTT. Translating gives CASSAGISGNTIYF. The chain has TRBV5-1 and TRBJ1-3; no clear D. Germline values: CDR1 SGHRS, CDR2 YFSETQ. Trimming took 4 bases from V and 0 from J, leaving 8 bases between them. The CDR3 consists of 14 residues.

This clonotype was seen more than once but under ten times. This chain joins TRBV10-3 and TRBJ1-3; D gene ambiguous. This CDR3 comprises 13 residues. Trimming cost V 0 bases and J 2 bases, with 2 bases left between them. The germline V gene encodes CDR1 ENHRY and CDR2 SYGVKD. DNA for the CDR3: TGTGCCATCAGTGAGTCGACTGGAAACACCATATATTTT. It encodes CAISESTGNTIYF.